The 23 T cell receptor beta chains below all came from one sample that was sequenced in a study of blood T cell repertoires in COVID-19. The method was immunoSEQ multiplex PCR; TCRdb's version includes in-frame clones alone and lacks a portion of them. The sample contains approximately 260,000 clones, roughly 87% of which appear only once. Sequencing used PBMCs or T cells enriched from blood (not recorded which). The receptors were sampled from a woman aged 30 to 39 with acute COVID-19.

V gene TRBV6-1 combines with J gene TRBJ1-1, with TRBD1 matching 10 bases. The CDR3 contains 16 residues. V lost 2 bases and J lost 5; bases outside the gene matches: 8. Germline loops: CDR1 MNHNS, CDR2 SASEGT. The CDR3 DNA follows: TGTGCCAGCAGTGAATCGCCGGGGGACAGGGGTACTGAAGCTTTCTTT. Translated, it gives CASSESPGDRGTEAFF.

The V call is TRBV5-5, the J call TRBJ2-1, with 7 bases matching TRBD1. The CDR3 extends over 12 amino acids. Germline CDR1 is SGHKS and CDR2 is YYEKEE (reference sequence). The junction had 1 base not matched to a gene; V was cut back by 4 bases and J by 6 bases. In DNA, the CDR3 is TGTGCCAGCAGCCCAGGGGGCAATGAGCAGTTCTTC. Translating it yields CASSPGGNEQFF.

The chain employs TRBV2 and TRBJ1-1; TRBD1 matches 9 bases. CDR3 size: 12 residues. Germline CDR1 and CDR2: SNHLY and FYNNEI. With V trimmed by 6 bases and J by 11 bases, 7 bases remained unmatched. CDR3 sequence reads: CASSGQGIGAFF. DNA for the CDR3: TGTGCCAGCAGCGGACAGGGGATAGGTGCTTTCTTT. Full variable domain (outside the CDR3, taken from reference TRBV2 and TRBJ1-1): EPEVTQTPSHQVTQMGQEVILRCVPISNHLYFYWYRQILGQKVEFLVSFYNNEISEKSEIFDDQFSVERPDGSNFTLKIRSTKLEDSAMYFCASSGQGIGAFFGQGTRLTVV.

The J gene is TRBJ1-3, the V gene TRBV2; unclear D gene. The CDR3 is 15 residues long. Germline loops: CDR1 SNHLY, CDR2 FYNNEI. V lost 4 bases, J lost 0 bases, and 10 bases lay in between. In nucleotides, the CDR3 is TGTGCCAGCAGTGCGACACAGAGCTCTGGAAACACCATATATTTT. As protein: CASSATQSSGNTIYF.

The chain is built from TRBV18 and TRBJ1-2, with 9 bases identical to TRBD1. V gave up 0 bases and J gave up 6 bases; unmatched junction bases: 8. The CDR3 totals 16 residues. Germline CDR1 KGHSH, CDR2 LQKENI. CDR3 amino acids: CASSPPGQGRLDGYTF. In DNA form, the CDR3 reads TGTGCCAGCTCACCACCCGGACAGGGGAGGTTAGATGGCTACACCTTC.

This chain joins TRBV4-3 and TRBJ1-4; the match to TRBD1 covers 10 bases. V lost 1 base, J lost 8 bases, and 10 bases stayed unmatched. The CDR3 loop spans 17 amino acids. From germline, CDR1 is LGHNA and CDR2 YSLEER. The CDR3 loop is CASSQAVGQGKGEKLFF. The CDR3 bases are TGCGCCAGCAGCCAAGCCGTGGGACAGGGGAAGGGAGAAAAACTGTTTTTT.

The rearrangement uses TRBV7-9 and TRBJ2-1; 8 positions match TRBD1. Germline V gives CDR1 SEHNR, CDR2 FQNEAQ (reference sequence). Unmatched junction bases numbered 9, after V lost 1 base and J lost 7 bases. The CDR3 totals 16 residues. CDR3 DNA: TGTGCCAGCAGCTTAGAGTGGCAGGGGGCGGGTAATGAGCAGTTCTTC. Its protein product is CASSLEWQGAGNEQFF.

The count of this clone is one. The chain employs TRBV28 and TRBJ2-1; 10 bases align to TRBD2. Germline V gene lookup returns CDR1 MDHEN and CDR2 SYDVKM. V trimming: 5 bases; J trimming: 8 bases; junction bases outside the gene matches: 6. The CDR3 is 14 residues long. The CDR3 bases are TGTGCCAGCAGTCGAGCGGGAGGGGGGGATGAGCAGTTCTTC. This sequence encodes CASSRAGGGDEQFF. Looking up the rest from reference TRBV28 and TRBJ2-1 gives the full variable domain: DVKVTQSSRYLVKRTGEKVFLECVQDMDHENMFWYRQDPGLGLRLIYFSYDVKMKEKGDIPEGYSVSREKKERFSLILESASTNQTSMYLCASSRAGGGDEQFFGPGTRLTVL.

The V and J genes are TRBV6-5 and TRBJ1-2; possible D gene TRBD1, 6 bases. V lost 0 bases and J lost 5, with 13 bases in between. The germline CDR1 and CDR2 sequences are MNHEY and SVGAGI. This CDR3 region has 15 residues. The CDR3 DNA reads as TGTGCCAGCAGTTACTCCGCAGGGGTGGGGTATGGCTACACCTTC. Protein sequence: CASSYSAGVGYGYTF.

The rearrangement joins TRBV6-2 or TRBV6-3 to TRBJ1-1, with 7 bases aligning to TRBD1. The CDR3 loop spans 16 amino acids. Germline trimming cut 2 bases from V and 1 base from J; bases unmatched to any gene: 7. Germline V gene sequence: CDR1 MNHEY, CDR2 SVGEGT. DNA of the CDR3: TGTGCCAGCAGTTACCCCTCGACAGGGTGGAACACTGAAGCTTTCTTT. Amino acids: CASSYPSTGWNTEAFF.

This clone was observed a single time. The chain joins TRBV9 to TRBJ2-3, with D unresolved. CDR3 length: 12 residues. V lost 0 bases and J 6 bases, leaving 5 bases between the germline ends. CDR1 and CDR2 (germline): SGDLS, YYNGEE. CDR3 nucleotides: TGTGCCAGCAGCGTAGAGGAGGATACGCAGTATTTT. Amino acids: CASSVEEDTQYF.

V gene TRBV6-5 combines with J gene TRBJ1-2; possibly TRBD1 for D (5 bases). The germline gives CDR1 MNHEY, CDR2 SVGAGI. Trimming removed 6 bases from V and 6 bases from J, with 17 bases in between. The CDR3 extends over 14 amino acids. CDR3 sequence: CASRTGGGVNGYTF. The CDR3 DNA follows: TGTGCCAGCAGAACCGGGGGGGGAGTTAATGGCTACACCTTC.

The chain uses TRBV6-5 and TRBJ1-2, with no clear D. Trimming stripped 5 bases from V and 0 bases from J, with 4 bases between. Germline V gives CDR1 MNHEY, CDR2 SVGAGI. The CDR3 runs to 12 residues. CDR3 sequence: CASSRANYGYTF. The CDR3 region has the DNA TGTGCCAGCAGTCGAGCTAACTATGGCTACACCTTC.

CDR3 amino acids: CASSGLAGGSTDTQYF. CDR3 nucleotides: TGTGCCAGCAGTGGTCTAGCGGGGGGAAGCACAGATACGCAGTATTTT. This chain links TRBV2 with TRBJ2-3; TRBD2 matches 11 bases. Germline V CDR1 and CDR2: SNHLY, FYNNEI. The CDR3 consists of 16 residues. Unmatched junction bases numbered 3, after V lost 4 bases and J lost 0 bases. Full variable domain (remainder filled in from reference TRBV2 and TRBJ2-3): EPEVTQTPSHQVTQMGQEVILRCVPISNHLYFYWYRQILGQKVEFLVSFYNNEISEKSEIFDDQFSVERPDGSNFTLKIRSTKLEDSAMYFCASSGLAGGSTDTQYFGPGTRLTVL.

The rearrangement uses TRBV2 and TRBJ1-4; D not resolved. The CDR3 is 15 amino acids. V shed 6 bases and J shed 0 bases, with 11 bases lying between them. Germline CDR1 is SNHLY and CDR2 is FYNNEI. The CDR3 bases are TGTGCCAGCAGATATCCCGGGACAACTAATGAAAAACTGTTTTTT. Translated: CASRYPGTTNEKLFF. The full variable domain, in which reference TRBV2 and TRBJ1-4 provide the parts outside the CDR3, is EPEVTQTPSHQVTQMGQEVILRCVPISNHLYFYWYRQILGQKVEFLVSFYNNEISEKSEIFDDQFSVERPDGSNFTLKIRSTKLEDSAMYFCASRYPGTTNEKLFFGSGTQLSVL.

The CDR3 nucleotides are TGTGCCAGCAGTGAACGCGGTAGGGAGACCCAGTACTTC. Translating it yields CASSERGRETQYF. This chain connects TRBV6-1 to TRBJ2-5; D remains unclear. This CDR3 region has 13 residues. V lost 2 bases and J lost 5, with 9 bases in between. Germline CDR1 MNHNS, CDR2 SASEGT.

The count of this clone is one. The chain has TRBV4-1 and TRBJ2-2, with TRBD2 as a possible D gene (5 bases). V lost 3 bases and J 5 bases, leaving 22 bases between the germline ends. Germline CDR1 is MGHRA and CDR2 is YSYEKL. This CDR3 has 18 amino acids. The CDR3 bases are TGCGCCAGCAGCCACGAAGGATGGAAGGGAGAAGAAACCGGGGAGCTGTTTTTT. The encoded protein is CASSHEGWKGEETGELFF.

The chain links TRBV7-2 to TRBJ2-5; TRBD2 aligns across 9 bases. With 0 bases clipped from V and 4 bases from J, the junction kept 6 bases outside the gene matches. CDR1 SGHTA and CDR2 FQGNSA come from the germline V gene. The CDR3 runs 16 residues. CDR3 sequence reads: CASSLASGLAGETQYF. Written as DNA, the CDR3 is TGTGCCAGCAGCTTAGCATCGGGACTAGCCGGAGAGACCCAGTACTTC.

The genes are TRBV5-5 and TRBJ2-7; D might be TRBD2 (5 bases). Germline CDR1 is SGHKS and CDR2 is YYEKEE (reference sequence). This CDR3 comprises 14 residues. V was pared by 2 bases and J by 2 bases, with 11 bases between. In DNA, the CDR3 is TGTGCCAGCAGCTTCTCGGGGATGACCTACGAGCAGTACTTC. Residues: CASSFSGMTYEQYF.

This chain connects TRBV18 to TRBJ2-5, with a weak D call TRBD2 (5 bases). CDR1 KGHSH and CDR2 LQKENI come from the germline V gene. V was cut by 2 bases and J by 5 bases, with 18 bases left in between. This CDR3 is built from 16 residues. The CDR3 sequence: CASSPRFYSSPETQYF. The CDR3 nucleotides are TGTGCCAGCTCACCAAGGTTCTACTCTAGCCCCGAGACCCAGTACTTC.

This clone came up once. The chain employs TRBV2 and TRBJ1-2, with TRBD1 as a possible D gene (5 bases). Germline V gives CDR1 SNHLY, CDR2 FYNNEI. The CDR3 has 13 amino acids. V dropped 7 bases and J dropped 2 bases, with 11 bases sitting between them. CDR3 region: CASNPGGNYGYTF. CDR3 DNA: TGTGCCAGCAACCCGGGGGGGAACTATGGCTACACCTTC.

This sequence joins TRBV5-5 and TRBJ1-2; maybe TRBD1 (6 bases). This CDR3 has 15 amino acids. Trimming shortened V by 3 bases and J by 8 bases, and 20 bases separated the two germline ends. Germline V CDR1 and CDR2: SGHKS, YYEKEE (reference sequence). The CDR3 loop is CASSSWGGGSEGYTF. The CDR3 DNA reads TGTGCCAGCAGCTCTTGGGGCGGGGGCTCGGAAGGCTACACCTTC.

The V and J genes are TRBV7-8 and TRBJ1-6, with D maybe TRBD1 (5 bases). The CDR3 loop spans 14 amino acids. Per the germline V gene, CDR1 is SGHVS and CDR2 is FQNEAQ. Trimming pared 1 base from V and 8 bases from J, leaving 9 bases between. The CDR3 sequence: CASSLGGGYSPLHF. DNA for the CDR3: TGTGCCAGCAGCTTAGGGGGGGGGTATTCACCCCTCCACTTT.